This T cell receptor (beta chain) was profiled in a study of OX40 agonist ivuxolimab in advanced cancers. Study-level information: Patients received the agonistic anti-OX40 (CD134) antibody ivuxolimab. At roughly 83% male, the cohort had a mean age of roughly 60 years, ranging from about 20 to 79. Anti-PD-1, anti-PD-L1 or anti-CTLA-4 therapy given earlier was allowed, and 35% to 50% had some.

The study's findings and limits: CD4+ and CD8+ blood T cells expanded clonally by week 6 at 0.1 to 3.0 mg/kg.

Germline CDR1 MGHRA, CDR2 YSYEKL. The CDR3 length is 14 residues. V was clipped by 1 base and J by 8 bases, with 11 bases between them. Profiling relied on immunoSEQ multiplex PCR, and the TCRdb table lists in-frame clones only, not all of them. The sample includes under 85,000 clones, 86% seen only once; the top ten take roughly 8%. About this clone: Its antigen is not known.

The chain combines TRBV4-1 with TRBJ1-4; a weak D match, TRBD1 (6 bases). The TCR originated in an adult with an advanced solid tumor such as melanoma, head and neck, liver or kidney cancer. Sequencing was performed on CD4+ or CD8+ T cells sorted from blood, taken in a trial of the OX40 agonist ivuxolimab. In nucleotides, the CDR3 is TGCGCCAGCAGCCAAGTCAATAGGGGGGAAAAACTGTTTTTT. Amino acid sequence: CASSQVNRGEKLFF.